The 2 T cell receptor beta chains below come from one sample, sequenced in a study of cytomegalovirus exposure and HLA in healthy donors. The primer mix had 60 Vbeta and 13 Jbeta primers. Sequencing used immunoSEQ multiplex PCR; TCRdb keeps in-frame clones, though not all of them. The sample holds approximately 99,000 clones, 73% seen once. Specimen: PBMCs. These receptors all stem from a middle-aged man in good health and CMV-seronegative.

This chain connects TRBV7-9 to TRBJ2-1, with TRBD1 as a possible D gene (6 bases). V was clipped by 2 bases and J by 2 bases, with 13 bases between them. The CDR3 is 16 residues long. Looked up from germline, CDR1 is SEHNR and CDR2 is FQNEAQ (reference sequence). The CDR3 loop reads CASSLSVGTPYNEQFF. DNA for the CDR3: TGTGCCAGCAGCTTATCTGTAGGGACACCCTACAATGAGCAGTTCTTC.

This clone was counted between two and nine times. The chain carries TRBV5-1 and TRBJ2-7; possible D gene TRBD1, 6 bases. Trimming removed 4 bases from V and 3 bases from J, with 11 bases in between. Germline CDR1 SGHRS, CDR2 YFSETQ. The CDR3 runs 13 residues. The CDR3 loop reads CASSVTQGYEQYF. CDR3 DNA sequence: TGCGCCAGCAGCGTAACACAGGGCTACGAGCAGTACTTC.